Listed below are T cell receptor beta chains from one sample, sequenced in a study of identical twins. TCRdb passed the 5' RACE reads through MiXCR, listing each CDR3 protein once. The sample holds 750,000 to 950,000 distinct CDR3 sequences, roughly an eighth seen once. These data are also associated with another study on yellow fever vaccine responses in identical twins.

The sequenced sample was PBMCs. The receptor source for this set is a woman under 30 in good health. The CDR3 runs from the conserved cysteine through the conserved F or W. A D gene is named only where the DNA matches it firmly. Clone size is not always given. Where it is, it says once, few, many or a class for expanded clones.

J	V	size	D	DNA	CDR3
TRBJ1-6	TRBV15	few	.	TGTGCCACCAGCAGGGAATATAATTCACCCCTCCACTTT	CATSREYNSPLHF
TRBJ2-1	TRBV24-1	.	TRBD1	TGTGCCACCAGTGACCCGGGACAGGGGACCTACAATGAGCAGTTCTTC	CATSDPGQGTYNEQFF
TRBJ2-7	TRBV7-9	few	.	TGTGCCAGCAGCTTATTCTCGATCCGAAGCTCCTACGAGCAGTACTTC	CASSLFSIRSSYEQYF
TRBJ1-3	TRBV2	.	.	TGTGCCAGCATGTCAGAGCGCTCTGGAAACACCATATATTTT	CASMSERSGNTIYF
TRBJ2-1	TRBV28	few	TRBD2	TGTGCCAGCAGTCAGCCGGGACTAGTGTATTTTCCCCCCTTGGAGGAGGAGCAGTTCTTC	CASSQPGLVYFPPLEEEQFF
TRBJ2-7	TRBV20-1	many	TRBD2	TGCAGTGCTAGGGGGGGGACTAGCGGGAGCACCTACGAGCAGTACTTC	CSARGGTSGSTYEQYF
TRBJ1-1	TRBV11-2	.	TRBD1	TGTGCCAGCAGGGGCGTTCAGGGGGTGAACACTGAAGCTTTCTTT	CASRGVQGVNTEAFF
TRBJ2-3	TRBV12-3/TRBV12-4	.	.	TGTGCCAGCAGCCCCTTAGCGGCCGGCACAGATACGCAGTATTTT	CASSPLAAGTDTQYF
TRBJ1-1	TRBV7-9	.	.	TGTGCCAGCAGCCCCAGGGGTTACAGCCTGAACACTGAAGCTTTCTTT	CASSPRGYSLNTEAFF
TRBJ2-1	TRBV5-6	.	TRBD1	TGTGCCAGCAGCCACAGACAGGGGAGTTACAATGAGCAGTTCTTC	CASSHRQGSYNEQFF
TRBJ2-2	TRBV6-2/TRBV6-3	few	.	TGTGCCAGCAGTTACGGCCCTAGGAACCTCGGGACCGGGGAGCTGTTTTTT	CASSYGPRNLGTGELFF
TRBJ2-4	TRBV6-1	many	TRBD2	TGTGCCAGCAGCCGCCTCACTAGCGGGAGTATTAAAAACATTCAGTACTTC	CASSRLTSGSIKNIQYF
TRBJ2-3	TRBV11-1	.	TRBD1	TGTGCCAGCAGCCCACCCCTTCGGCTCGGTACAGGGGAAGATACGCAGTATTTT	CASSPPLRLGTGEDTQYF
TRBJ2-7	TRBV28	few	.	TGTGCCATACGAGGCGCTGGGGCAAGCTCCTACGAGCAGTACTTC	CAIRGAGASSYEQYF
TRBJ2-1	TRBV20-1	.	TRBD2	TGCAGTGCTATAGGACTAGCGGAGAAGTTCTTC	CSAIGLAEKFF
TRBJ1-1	TRBV15	few	.	TGTGCCACCAGCAGGGATGGGTCGAACACTGAAGCTTTCTTT	CATSRDGSNTEAFF
TRBJ1-4	TRBV12-3/TRBV12-4	many	TRBD1	TGTGCCAGCAGCCAGGGGGGGGTTTGTGAAAAACTGTTTTTT	CASSQGGVCEKLFF
TRBJ2-5	TRBV24-1	many	TRBD1	TGTGCCACCAGTGAGGACAGGGCAGAGACCCAGTACTTC	CATSEDRAETQYF
TRBJ1-3	TRBV2	.	.	TGTGCCAGCAGTGTAGGGGAGAGAAACACCATATATTTT	CASSVGERNTIYF
TRBJ2-1	TRBV4-1	.	TRBD2	TGCGCCAGCAGCCAGGGAGGGACCCCGCTTGGGAATGAGCAGTTCTTC	CASSQGGTPLGNEQFF
TRBJ2-3	TRBV7-6	few	TRBD2	TGTGCCAGCAGCTTCGGAGCGGGGGTTAACACAGATACGCAGTATTTT	CASSFGAGVNTDTQYF
TRBJ2-3	TRBV7-6	.	.	TGTGCCAGCACACCAAATGCAGGGTTTGGCACAGATACGCAGTATTTT	CASTPNAGFGTDTQYF
TRBJ2-7	TRBV20-1	.	.	TGCAGTGCCTTTGACAGGAGCTCCTACGAGCAGTACTTC	CSAFDRSSYEQYF
TRBJ1-2	TRBV6-5	many	.	TGTGCCAGCAGTTACTCGGAGGGTTTAGACTATGGCTACACCTTC	CASSYSEGLDYGYTF
TRBJ2-1	TRBV12-3/TRBV12-4	.	TRBD2	TGTGCCAGCCCCCGGACCGCTAGCGGGAGGGGTGAGCAGTTCTTC	CASPRTASGRGEQFF
TRBJ2-3	TRBV28	.	TRBD2	TGTGCCAGCAAAAAGGGACTATCCCTCACAGATACGCAGTATTTT	CASKKGLSLTDTQYF
TRBJ2-7	TRBV5-1	many	.	TGCGCCAGCAGCTTCGCAGGAGACGAGCAGTACTTC	CASSFAGDEQYF
TRBJ2-1	TRBV7-9	.	.	TGTGCCAGCAGCCCCAGGGAAACCCAATCCTACAATGAGCAGTTCTTC	CASSPRETQSYNEQFF
TRBJ2-2	TRBV20-1	.	TRBD2	TGCAGTGCTAGAGGGACGGGACTAGCGGGAGGGAACACCGGGGAGCTGTTTTTT	CSARGTGLAGGNTGELFF
TRBJ1-5	TRBV4-1	few	.	TGCGCCAGCAGCCGATGGGGCCATCAGCCCCAGCATTTT	CASSRWGHQPQHF
TRBJ1-1	TRBV20-1	few	.	TGCAGTGCTAGAGTAGGCAGTTCGGGGACTGAAGCTTTCTTT	CSARVGSSGTEAFF
TRBJ2-1	TRBV28	many	.	TGTGCCAGCAGTTTCCGCCTCAATGAGCAGTTCTTC	CASSFRLNEQFF
TRBJ2-1	TRBV27	.	.	TGTGCCAGCAGTTTAAAAGGCTCCTACAATGAGCAGTTCTTC	CASSLKGSYNEQFF
TRBJ2-2	TRBV5-1	.	.	TGCGCCAGCAGCCCCGGGGATAGGTACACCGGGGAGCTGTTTTTT	CASSPGDRYTGELFF
TRBJ1-4	TRBV20-1	many	.	TGCAGTGCCAGAGGTGGTGGGGGCGAAAAACTGTTTTTT	CSARGGGGEKLFF
TRBJ1-1	TRBV4-1	few	.	TGCGCCAGCAGCCAAGATAGGGGGGCTGAAGCTTTCTTT	CASSQDRGAEAFF
TRBJ2-3	TRBV29-1	few	TRBD1	TGCAGCGACAACGGACAGGGGGCTGTGGGCACAGATACGCAGTATTTT	CSDNGQGAVGTDTQYF
TRBJ2-1	TRBV20-1	.	TRBD2	TGCAGTGCTAGAGATTTACGGGGGGGCCTTGAGCAGTTCTTC	CSARDLRGGLEQFF
TRBJ2-7	TRBV5-6	few	TRBD1	TGTGCCAGCAGTGCCCCGGGACAGGGGGCAAGGAACGAGCAGTACTTC	CASSAPGQGARNEQYF
TRBJ1-2	TRBV6-5	.	.	TGTGCCAGCAGTTACTCGATCTGGGGGGATGTGGTTGCGAATGGCTACACCTTC	CASSYSIWGDVVANGYTF
TRBJ2-7	TRBV3-1	few	.	TGTGCCAGCAGCCCAACCGGGACGGTTCTAAGCTCCTACGAGCAGTACTTC	CASSPTGTVLSSYEQYF
TRBJ1-2	TRBV19	few	.	TGTGCCAGTAGTAGGACCCTTGATGGCTACACCTTC	CASSRTLDGYTF
TRBJ2-1	TRBV5-1	.	TRBD2	TGCGCCAGCAGCTTGAAGCCTAGCGGGGGTAGCTCCTACAATGAGCAGTTCTTC	CASSLKPSGGSSYNEQFF
TRBJ1-5	TRBV10-1	few	.	TGCGCCAGCAGTGACCGTCGCAGGGACAATCAGCCCCAGCATTTT	CASSDRRRDNQPQHF
TRBJ1-1	TRBV3-1	few	.	TGTGCCAGCAGCCACCACGGTGGGGGGGGCACTGAAGCTTTCTTT	CASSHHGGGGTEAFF
TRBJ2-2	TRBV20-1	.	.	TGCAGTGCTAGTCCTAGGTCGGGCACCGGGGAGCTGTTTTTT	CSASPRSGTGELFF
TRBJ2-1	TRBV7-9	once	.	TGTGCCAGCAGCCCCGGGCTCCGGGTCTCCTACAATGAGCAGTTCTTC	CASSPGLRVSYNEQFF
TRBJ2-5	TRBV7-6	.	TRBD2	TGTGCCAGCAGCTTGCCAGCGGGAGGTGAGACCCAGTACTTC	CASSLPAGGETQYF
TRBJ2-1	TRBV7-9	few	.	TGTGCCAGCAGCCGCTCCACTGAGCAGTTCTTC	CASSRSTEQFF
TRBJ2-2	TRBV12-3/TRBV12-4	many	.	TGTGCCAGCAGTTTAGGACTAAAATACCGTCCCGGGGAGCTGTTTTTT	CASSLGLKYRPGELFF
TRBJ1-2	TRBV19	.	.	TGTGCCAGTAGTCCATTACCGGGACGGTCTAACTATGGCTACACCTTC	CASSPLPGRSNYGYTF
TRBJ2-3	TRBV20-1	.	.	TGCAGTGCTAGAGGTGGGGCAGGACAAGATACGCAGTATTTT	CSARGGAGQDTQYF
TRBJ2-2	TRBV27	few	.	TGTGCCAGCAGTTTATTCCCCCAGGCCGGGGAGCTGTTTTTT	CASSLFPQAGELFF